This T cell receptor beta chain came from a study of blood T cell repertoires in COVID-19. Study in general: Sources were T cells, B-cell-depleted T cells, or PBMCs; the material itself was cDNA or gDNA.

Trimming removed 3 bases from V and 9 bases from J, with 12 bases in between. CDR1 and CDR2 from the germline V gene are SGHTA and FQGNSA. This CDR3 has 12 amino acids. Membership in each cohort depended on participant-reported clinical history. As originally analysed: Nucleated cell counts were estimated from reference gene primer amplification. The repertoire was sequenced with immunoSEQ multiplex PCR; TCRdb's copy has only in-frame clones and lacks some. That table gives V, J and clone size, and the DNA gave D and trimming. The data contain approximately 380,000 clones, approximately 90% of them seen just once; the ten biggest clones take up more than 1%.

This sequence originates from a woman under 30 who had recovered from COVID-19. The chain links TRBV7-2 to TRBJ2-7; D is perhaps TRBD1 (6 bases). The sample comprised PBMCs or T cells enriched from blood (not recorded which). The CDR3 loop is CASSFDDRRQYF. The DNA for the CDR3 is TGTGCCAGCAGCTTCGACGACAGGCGGCAGTACTTC.